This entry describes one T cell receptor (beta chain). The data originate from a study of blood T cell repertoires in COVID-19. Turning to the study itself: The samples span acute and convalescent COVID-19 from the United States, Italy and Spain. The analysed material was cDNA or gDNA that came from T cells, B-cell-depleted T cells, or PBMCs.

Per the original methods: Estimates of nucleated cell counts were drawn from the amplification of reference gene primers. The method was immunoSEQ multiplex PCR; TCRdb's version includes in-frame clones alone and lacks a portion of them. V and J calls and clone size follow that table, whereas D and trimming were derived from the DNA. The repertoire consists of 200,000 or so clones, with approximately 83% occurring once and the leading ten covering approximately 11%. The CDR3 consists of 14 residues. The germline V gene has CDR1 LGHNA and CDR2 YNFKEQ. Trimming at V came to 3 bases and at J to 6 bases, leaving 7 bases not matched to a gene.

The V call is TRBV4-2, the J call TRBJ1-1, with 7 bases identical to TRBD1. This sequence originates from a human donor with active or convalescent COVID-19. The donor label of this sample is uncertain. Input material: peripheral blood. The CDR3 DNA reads TGTGCCAGCAGCCATCAGACAGGGCGGCCTGAAGCTTTCTTT. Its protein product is CASSHQTGRPEAFF.